This TCR beta chain was identified during a study of CD8 T cells in ankylosing spondylitis (dated by TCRdb to the late 2010s). With regard to the full study: T cell receptor beta repertoires were profiled in healthy donors and ankylosing spondylitis patients so that disease-linked TCR variants could be found. The whole study cohort included 108 healthy donors and about two dozen ankylosing spondylitis patients. Samples of peripheral blood were taken, and for ankylosing spondylitis patients, synovial fluid was collected as well.

Summary of the overall study and its limitations: Some TCR beta motif variants had previously been reported in synovial fluid and blood of reactive arthritis patients, which suggested common disease-initiation mechanisms. The disease-linked clones were reported to be significantly enriched in matched synovial fluid samples from ankylosing spondylitis patients. A TCR beta motif of eight highly homologous amino acid variants appeared characteristic of blood from ankylosing spondylitis patients. A CD8+ phenotype was shown by the disease-linked clones, which were found at relatively low frequencies in peripheral blood.

This clonotype was seen repeatedly, ten times or more. What this receptor recognizes is not known. The record has no base qualities; no much larger clone is one base away. Trimming at the junction amounts to 1 base on V and 7 bases on J, and the germline ends lie 6 bases apart. Inclusive of the bounding cysteine and phenylalanine, the CDR3 is 12 residues long. Of all the DNA, just the CDR3 is kept, 36 bases in frame from base 1. Sequencing was performed on an Illumina HiSeq 2500. TCR beta libraries were prepared by quantitative 5'-RACE with molecular barcodes. From the authors' description of their analysis: A new computational method based on a probabilistic model of VDJ rearrangement was used to identify disease-linked TCR variants. TCRdb took the public reads, trimmed them with fastp at Q25, ran MiXCR for clone calling and kept in-frame beta chains. One record per CDR3 amino acid sequence lists the most common genes and DNA. These V and J calls derive from TCRdb rather than the authors' analysis. Present in this sample are around 490,000 distinct CDR3 sequences, less than 6% of which were seen just once. The top ten clones comprise 3% to 4% of the sample.

This TCR was sampled from a male donor with ankylosing spondylitis. The rearrangement combines TRBV12-3 or TRBV12-4 with TRBJ2-3; too little of a D gene remains to name it. The sample comprised blood, either unsorted or a sorted T cell fraction (not recorded which). In nucleotide form, the sequence is TGTGCCAGCAGTTTAGTCGGCTATACGCAGTATTTT. It codes for CASSLVGYTQYF.